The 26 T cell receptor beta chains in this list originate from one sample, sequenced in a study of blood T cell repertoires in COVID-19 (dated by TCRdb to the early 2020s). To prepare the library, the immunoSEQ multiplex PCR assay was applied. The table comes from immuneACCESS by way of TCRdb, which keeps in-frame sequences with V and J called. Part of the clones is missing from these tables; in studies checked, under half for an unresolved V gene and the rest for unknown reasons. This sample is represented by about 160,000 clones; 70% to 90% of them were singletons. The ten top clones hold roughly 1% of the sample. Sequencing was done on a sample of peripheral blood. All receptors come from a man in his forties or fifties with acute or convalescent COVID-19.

The CDR3 reads CSAYRGFEQYF. In DNA, the CDR3 is TGCAGTGCGTACAGGGGTTTCGAGCAGTACTTC. V usage is TRBV20-1 and J usage is TRBJ2-7; 7 bases align to TRBD1. With V trimmed by 6 bases and J by 6 bases, 5 bases remained unmatched. This CDR3 contains 11 residues. CDR1 DFQATT and CDR2 SNEGSKA come from the germline V gene (reference sequence).

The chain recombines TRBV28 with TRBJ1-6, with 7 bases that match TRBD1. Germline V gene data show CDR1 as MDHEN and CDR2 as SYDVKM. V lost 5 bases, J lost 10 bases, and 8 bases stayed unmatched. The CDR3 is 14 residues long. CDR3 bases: TGTGCCAGCAGTCGGGACAGAAGGAGATCACCCCTCCACTTT. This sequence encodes CASSRDRRRSPLHF.

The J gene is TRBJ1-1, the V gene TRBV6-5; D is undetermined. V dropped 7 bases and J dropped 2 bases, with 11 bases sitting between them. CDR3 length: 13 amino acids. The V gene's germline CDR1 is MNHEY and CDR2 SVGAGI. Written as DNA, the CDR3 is TGTGCCAGCATTTCGACTGGCAACACTGAAGCTTTCTTT. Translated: CASISTGNTEAFF.

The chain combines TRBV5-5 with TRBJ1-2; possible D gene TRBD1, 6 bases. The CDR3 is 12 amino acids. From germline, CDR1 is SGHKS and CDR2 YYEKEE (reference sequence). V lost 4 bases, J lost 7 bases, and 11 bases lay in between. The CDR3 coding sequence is TGTGCCAGCAGCCCGAGGGGGAGTGGCTACACCTTC. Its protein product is CASSPRGSGYTF.

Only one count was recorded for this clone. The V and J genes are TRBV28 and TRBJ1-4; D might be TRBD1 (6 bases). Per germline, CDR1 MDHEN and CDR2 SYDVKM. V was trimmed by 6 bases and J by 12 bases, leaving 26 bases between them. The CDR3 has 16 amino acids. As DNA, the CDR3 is TGTGCCAGCAGGAACTCCCAGCAGGGGACAATCGGAGAACTGTTTTTT. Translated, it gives CASRNSQQGTIGELFF.

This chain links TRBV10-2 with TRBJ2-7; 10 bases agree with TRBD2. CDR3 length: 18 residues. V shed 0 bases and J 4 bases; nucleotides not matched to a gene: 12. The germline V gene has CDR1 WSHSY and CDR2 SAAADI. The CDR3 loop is CASSESRSSGGVRYEQYF. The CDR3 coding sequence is TGCGCCAGCAGTGAGTCGAGATCGAGCGGGGGGGTAAGGTACGAGCAGTACTTC.

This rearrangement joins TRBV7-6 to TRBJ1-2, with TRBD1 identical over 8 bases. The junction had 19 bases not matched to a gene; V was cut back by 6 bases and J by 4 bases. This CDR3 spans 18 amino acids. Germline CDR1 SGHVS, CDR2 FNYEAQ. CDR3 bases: TGTGCCAGCAGAGAGGACAGGGAGATTGGGTTGGGAAGCTATGGCTACACCTTC. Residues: CASREDREIGLGSYGYTF.

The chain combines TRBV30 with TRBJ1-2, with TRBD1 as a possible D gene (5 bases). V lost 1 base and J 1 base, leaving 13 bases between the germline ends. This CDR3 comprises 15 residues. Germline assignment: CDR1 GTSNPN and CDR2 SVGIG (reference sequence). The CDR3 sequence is CAWSGGRRNNYGYTF. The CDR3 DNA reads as TGTGCCTGGAGTGGGGGCCGACGAAATAACTATGGCTACACCTTC.

CDR3 bases: TGTGCCAGCAGCGGAAGGGACAGGGGAAAGGCTGGAAACACCATATATTTT. It translates to CASSGRDRGKAGNTIYF. The chain carries TRBV5-6 and TRBJ1-3, with 10 bases fitting TRBD1. The CDR3 runs 17 residues. V shed 4 bases and J 2 bases; nucleotides not matched to a gene: 9. Germline V lookup: CDR1 SGHDT, CDR2 YYEEEE.

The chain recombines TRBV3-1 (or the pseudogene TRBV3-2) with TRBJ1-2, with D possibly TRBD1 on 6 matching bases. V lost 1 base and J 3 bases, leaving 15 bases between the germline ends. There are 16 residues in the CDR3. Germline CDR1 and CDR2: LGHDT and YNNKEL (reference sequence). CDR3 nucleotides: TGTGCCAGCAGCCAAGGGCGTGGCAGGGGACACTATGGCTACACCTTC. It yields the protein CASSQGRGRGHYGYTF.

CDR3 in DNA: TGTGCCACCAGCAGAGAGGAGGGTGAGACCCAGTACTTC. This codes for CATSREEGETQYF. The chain employs TRBV15 and TRBJ2-5; a weak D match, TRBD2 (6 bases). Germline CDR1 LNHNV, CDR2 YYDKDF (reference sequence). Trimming removed 0 bases from V and 5 bases from J, with 7 bases in between. The length of the CDR3 is 13 residues.

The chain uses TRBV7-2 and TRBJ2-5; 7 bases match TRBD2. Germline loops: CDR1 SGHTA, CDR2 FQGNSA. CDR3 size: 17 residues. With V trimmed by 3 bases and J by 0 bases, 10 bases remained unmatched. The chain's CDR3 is CASSFGMTRGDQETQYF. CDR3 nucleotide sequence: TGTGCCAGCAGCTTCGGGATGACACGGGGGGACCAAGAGACCCAGTACTTC.

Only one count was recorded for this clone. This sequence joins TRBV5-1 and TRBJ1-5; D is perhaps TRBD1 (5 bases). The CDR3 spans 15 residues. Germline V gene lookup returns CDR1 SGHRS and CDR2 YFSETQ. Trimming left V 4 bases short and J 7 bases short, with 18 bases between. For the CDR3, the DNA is TGCGCCAGCAGCCCGGAGGGACGCGCAGAGCAGCCCCAGCATTTT. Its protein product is CASSPEGRAEQPQHF. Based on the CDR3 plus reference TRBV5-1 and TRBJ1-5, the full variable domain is KAGVTQTPRYLIKTRGQQVTLSCSPISGHRSVSWYQQTPGQGLQFLFEYFSETQRNKGNFPGRFSGRQFSNSRSEMNVSTLELGDSALYLCASSPEGRAEQPQHFGDGTRLSIL.

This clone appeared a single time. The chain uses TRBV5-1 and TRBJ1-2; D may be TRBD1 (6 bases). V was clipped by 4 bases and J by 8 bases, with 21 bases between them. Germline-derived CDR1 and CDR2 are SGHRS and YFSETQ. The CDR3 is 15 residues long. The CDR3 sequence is CASSLPQGVGSGYTF. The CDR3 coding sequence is TGCGCCAGCAGCCTACCACAGGGAGTCGGGTCGGGCTACACCTTC.

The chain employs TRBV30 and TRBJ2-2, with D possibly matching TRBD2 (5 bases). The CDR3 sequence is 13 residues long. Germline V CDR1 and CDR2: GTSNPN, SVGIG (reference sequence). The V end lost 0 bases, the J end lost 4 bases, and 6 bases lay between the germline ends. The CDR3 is CAWSVRGTGELFF. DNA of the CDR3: TGTGCCTGGAGTGTACGGGGCACCGGGGAGCTGTTTTTT. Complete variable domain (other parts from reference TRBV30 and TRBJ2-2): SQTIHQWPATLVQPVGSPLSLECTVEGTSNPNLYWYRQAAGRGLQLLFYSVGIGQISSEVPQNLSASRPQDRQFILSSKKLLLSDSGFYLCAWSVRGTGELFFGEGSRLTVL.

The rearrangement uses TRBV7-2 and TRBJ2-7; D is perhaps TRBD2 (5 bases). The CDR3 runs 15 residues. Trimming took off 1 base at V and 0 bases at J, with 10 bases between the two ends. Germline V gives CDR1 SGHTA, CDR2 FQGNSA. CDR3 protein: CASSLVGKSSYEQYF. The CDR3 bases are TGTGCCAGCAGCTTAGTCGGGAAAAGCTCCTACGAGCAGTACTTC.

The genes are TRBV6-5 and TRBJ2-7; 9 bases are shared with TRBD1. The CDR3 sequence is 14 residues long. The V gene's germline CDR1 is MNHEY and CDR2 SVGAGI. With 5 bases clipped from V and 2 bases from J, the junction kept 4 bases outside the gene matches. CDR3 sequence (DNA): TGTGCCAGCAGTCTGGACAGGGGTCCCTACGAGCAGTACTTC. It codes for CASSLDRGPYEQYF.

CDR3 protein: CASSPPGQGVHEQYF. In DNA, the CDR3 is TGTGCCAGCAGCCCTCCGGGACAGGGAGTCCACGAGCAGTACTTC. The genes are TRBV7-9 and TRBJ2-7, with 9 bases that match TRBD1. The CDR3 covers 15 residues. With 5 bases clipped from V and 5 bases from J, the junction kept 10 bases outside the gene matches. Germline CDR1 reads SEHNR; CDR2 reads FQNEAQ (reference sequence).

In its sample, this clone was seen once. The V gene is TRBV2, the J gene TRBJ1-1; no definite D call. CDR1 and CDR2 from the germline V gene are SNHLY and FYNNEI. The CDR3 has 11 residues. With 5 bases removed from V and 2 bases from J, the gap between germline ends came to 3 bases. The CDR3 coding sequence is TGTGCCAGCAGTCCAAACACTGAAGCTTTCTTT. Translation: CASSPNTEAFF.

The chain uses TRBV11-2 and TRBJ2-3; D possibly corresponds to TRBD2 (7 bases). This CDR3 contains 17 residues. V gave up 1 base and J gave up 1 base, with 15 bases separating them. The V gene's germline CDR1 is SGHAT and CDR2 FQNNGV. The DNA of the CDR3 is TGTGCCAGCAGCTTAGCAGGCGGGGGCCGGGGCACAGATACGCAGTATTTT. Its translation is CASSLAGGGRGTDTQYF.

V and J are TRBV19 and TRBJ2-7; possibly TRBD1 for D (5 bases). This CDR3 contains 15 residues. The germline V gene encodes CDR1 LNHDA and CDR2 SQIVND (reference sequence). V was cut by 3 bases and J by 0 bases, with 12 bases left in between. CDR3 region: CASSIDSSFSYEQYF. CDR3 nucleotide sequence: TGTGCCAGTAGTATTGACAGCTCCTTCTCCTACGAGCAGTACTTC.

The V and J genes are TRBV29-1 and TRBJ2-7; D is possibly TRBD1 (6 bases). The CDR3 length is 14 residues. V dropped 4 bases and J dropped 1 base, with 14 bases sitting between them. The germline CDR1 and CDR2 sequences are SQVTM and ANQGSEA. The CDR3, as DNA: TGCAGCGTTGGCCCTAAACAGGGATCCTACGAGCAGTACTTC. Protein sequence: CSVGPKQGSYEQYF.

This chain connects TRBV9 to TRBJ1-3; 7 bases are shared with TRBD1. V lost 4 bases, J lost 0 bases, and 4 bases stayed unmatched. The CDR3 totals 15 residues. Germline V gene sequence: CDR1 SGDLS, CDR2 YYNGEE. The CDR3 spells CASSPTGDSGNTIYF. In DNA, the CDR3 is TGTGCCAGCAGCCCAACAGGGGACTCTGGAAACACCATATATTTT.

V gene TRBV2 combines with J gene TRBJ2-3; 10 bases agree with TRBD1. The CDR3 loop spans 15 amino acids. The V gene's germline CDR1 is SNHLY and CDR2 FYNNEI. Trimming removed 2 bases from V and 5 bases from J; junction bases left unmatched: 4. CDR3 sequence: CASSERDRGVDTQYF. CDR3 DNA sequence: TGTGCCAGCAGTGAACGGGACAGGGGAGTAGATACGCAGTATTTT.

The CDR3 DNA follows: TGTGCCAGCAGTTACTTTAGCACCGGGGAGCTGTTTTTT. Translating gives CASSYFSTGELFF. The rearrangement joins TRBV6-5 to TRBJ2-2; D uncertain. V was trimmed by 1 base and J by 4 bases, leaving 4 bases between them. The germline V gene has CDR1 MNHEY and CDR2 SVGAGI. There are 13 residues in the CDR3.

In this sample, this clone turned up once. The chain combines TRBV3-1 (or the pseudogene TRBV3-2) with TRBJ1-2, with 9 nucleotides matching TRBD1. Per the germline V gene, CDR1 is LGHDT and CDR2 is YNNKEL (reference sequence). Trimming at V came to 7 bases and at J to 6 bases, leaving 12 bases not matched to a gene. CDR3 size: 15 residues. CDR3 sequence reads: CASKRDREIEDGYTF. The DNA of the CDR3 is TGTGCCAGCAAAAGGGACAGGGAGATTGAGGATGGCTACACCTTC.